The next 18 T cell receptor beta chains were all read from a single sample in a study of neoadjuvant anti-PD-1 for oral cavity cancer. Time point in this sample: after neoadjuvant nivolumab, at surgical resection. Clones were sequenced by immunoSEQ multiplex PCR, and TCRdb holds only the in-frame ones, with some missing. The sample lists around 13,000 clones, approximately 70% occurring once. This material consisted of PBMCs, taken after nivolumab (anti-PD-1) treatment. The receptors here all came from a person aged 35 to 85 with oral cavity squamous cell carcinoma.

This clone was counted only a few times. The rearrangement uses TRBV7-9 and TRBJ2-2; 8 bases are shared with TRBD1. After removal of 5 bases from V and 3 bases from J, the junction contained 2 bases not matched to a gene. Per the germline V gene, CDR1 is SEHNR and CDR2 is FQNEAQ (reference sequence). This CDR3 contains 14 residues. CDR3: CASSHRGDTGELFF. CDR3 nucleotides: TGTGCCAGCAGCCACAGGGGGGACACCGGGGAGCTGTTTTTT.

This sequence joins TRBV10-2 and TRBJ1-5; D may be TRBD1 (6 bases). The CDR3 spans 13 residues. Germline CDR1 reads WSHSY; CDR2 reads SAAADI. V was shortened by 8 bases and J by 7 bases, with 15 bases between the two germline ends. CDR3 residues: CASQTGLGQPQHF. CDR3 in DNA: TGCGCCAGCCAAACAGGGCTCGGACAGCCCCAGCATTTT.

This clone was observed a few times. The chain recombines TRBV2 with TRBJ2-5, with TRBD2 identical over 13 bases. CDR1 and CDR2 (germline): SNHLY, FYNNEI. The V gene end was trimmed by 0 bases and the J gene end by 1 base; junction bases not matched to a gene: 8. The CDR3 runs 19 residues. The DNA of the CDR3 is TGTGCCAGCAGTGAAGCGTGGACTAGCGGGAGCGGGTCCCAAGAGACCCAGTACTTC. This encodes CASSEAWTSGSGSQETQYF.

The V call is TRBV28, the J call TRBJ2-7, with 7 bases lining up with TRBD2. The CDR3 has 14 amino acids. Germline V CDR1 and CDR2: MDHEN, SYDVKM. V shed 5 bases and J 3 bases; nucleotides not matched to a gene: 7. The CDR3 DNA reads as TGTGCCAGCAGTGCCCCCGGGGGGATCTACGAGCAGTACTTC. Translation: CASSAPGGIYEQYF.

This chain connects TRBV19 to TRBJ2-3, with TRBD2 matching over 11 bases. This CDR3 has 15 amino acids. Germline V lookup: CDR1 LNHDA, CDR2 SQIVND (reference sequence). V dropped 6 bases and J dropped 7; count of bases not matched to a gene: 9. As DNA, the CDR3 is TGTGCCAGTAGCACTAGCGGGGGTAACAGAAATACGCAGTATTTT. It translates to CASSTSGGNRNTQYF.

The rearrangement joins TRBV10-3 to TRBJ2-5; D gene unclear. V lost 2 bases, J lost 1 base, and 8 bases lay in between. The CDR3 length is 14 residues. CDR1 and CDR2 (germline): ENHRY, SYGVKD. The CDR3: CAISEGATQETQYF. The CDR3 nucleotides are TGTGCCATCAGTGAGGGCGCCACCCAAGAGACCCAGTACTTC.

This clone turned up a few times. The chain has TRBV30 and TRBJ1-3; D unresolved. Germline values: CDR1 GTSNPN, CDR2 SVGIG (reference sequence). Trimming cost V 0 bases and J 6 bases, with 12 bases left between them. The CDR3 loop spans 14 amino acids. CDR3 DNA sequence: TGTGCCTGGAGTGTGTCCGGGTTCTTAAACACCATATATTTT. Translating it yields CAWSVSGFLNTIYF.

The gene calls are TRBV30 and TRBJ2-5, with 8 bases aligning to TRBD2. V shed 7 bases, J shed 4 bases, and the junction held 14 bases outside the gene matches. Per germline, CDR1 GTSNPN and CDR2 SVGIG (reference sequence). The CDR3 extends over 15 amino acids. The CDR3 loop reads CASAGAGGYIETQYF. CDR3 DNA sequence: TGTGCCTCCGCAGGCGCGGGAGGCTATATAGAGACCCAGTACTTC.

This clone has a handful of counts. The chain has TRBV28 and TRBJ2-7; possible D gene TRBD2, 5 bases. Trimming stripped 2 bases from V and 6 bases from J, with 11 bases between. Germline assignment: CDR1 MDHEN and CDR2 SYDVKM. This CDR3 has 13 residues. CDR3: CASSLAGLGEQYF. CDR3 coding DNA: TGTGCCAGCAGTTTAGCGGGCCTCGGCGAGCAGTACTTC.

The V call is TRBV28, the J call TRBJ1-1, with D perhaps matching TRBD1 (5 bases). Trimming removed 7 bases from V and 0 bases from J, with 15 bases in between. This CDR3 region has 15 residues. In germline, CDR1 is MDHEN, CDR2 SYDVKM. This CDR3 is CASTLGGRVNTEAFF. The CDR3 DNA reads TGTGCCAGCACCCTGGGAGGCAGGGTGAACACTGAAGCTTTCTTT. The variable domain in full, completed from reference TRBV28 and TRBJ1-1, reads DVKVTQSSRYLVKRTGEKVFLECVQDMDHENMFWYRQDPGLGLRLIYFSYDVKMKEKGDIPEGYSVSREKKERFSLILESASTNQTSMYLCASTLGGRVNTEAFFGQGTRLTVV.

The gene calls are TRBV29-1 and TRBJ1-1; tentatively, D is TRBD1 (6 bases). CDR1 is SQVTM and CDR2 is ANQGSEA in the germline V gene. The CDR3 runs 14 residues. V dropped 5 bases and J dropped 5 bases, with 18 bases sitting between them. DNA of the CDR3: TGCAGCGTTATAAGGGGTGGGGGCAAGACTGAAGCTTTCTTT. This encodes CSVIRGGGKTEAFF.

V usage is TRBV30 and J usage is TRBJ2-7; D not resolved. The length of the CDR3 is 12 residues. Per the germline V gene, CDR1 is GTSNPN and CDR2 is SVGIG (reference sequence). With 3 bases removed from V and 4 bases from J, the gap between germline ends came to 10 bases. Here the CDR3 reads CAWRPGSYEQYF. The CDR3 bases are TGTGCCTGGAGGCCCGGGTCGTACGAGCAGTACTTC. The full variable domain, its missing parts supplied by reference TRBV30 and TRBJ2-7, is SQTIHQWPATLVQPVGSPLSLECTVEGTSNPNLYWYRQAAGRGLQLLFYSVGIGQISSEVPQNLSASRPQDRQFILSSKKLLLSDSGFYLCAWRPGSYEQYFGPGTRLTVT.

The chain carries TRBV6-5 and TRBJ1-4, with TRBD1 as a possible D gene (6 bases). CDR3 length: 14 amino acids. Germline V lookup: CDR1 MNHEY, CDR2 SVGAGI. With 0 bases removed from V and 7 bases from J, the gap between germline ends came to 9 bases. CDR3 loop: CASSYSRGGEKLFF. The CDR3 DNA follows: TGTGCCAGCAGTTACTCCAGGGGAGGTGAAAAACTGTTTTTT.

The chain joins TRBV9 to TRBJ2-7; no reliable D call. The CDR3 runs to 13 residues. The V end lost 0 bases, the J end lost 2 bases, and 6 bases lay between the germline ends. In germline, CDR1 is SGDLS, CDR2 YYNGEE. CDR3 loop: CASSVGSAYEQYF. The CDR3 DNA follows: TGTGCCAGCAGCGTAGGATCTGCCTACGAGCAGTACTTC. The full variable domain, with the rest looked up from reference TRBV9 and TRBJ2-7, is DSGVTQTPKHLITATGQRVTLRCSPRSGDLSVYWYQQSLDQGLQFLIQYYNGEERAKGNILERFSAQQFPDLHSELNLSSLELGDSALYFCASSVGSAYEQYFGPGTRLTVT.

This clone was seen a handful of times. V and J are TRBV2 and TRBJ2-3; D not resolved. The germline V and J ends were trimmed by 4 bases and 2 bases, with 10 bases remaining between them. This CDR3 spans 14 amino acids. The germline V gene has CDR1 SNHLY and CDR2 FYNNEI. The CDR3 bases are TGTGCCAGCAGTGTCGATTCGTACACAGATACGCAGTATTTT. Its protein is CASSVDSYTDTQYF.

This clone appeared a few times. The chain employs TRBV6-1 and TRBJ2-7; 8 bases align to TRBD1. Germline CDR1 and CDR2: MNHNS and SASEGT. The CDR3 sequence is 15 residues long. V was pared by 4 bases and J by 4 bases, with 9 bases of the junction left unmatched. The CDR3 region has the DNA TGTGCCAGCAGTGCCAGGACAGGGAATTCATACGAGCAGTACTTC. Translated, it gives CASSARTGNSYEQYF.

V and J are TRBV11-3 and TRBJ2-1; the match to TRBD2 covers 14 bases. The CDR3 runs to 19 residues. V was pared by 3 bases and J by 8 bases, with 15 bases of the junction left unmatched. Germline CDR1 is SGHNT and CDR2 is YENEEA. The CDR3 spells CASSLGTSGRAGWGDEQFF. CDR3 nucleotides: TGTGCCAGCAGCTTGGGGACTAGCGGGAGAGCGGGGTGGGGCGATGAGCAGTTCTTC.

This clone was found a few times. CDR3 bases: TGCGCCAGCAGTGAGAGTCCCGGGGCGGGTGAGACCCAGTACTTC. This codes for CASSESPGAGETQYF. The chain has TRBV10-1 and TRBJ2-5; the D call may be TRBD1 or TRBD2 (5 bases each). Trimming pared 2 bases from V and 5 bases from J, leaving 15 bases between. This CDR3 is built from 15 residues. Looked up from germline, CDR1 is WNHNN and CDR2 is SYGVQD (reference sequence).